These T cell receptor beta chains were read from a single sample in a study of blood T cell repertoires in COVID-19. The table came from immunoSEQ multiplex PCR; TCRdb's copy has only in-frame clones and leaves some out. The data show roughly 190,000 clones, roughly 85% seen once. Material for sequencing was peripheral blood. These receptors were obtained from a woman in her sixties or seventies with acute or convalescent COVID-19. Each CDR3 is given with its conserved first and last residue. A D gene is named only where the DNA matches it firmly. Clone size is stated in some rows and not others, as once, few, many or a class when expanded.

v_gene: TRBV11-2; d_gene: TRBD1; len: 16; abundance: -; j_gene: TRBJ1-1; CDR3aa: CASSLRDRVMNTEAFF; CDR3nt: TGTGCCAGCAGCTTAAGGGACAGGGTGATGAACACTGAAGCTTTCTTT
v_gene: TRBV27; d_gene: TRBD2; len: 16; abundance: -; j_gene: TRBJ2-1; CDR3aa: CASSPGLGVPSNEQFF; CDR3nt: TGTGCCAGCAGTCCTGGACTAGGCGTCCCCTCGAATGAGCAGTTCTTC
v_gene: TRBV6-5; d_gene: -; len: 14; abundance: -; j_gene: TRBJ1-3; CDR3aa: CASRPQGSGNTIYF; CDR3nt: TGTGCCAGCAGACCTCAGGGGTCTGGAAACACCATATATTTT
v_gene: TRBV29-1; d_gene: TRBD2; len: 16; abundance: -; j_gene: TRBJ2-2; CDR3aa: CSVGTSGRENTGELFF; CDR3nt: TGCAGCGTTGGAACTAGCGGGAGGGAGAACACCGGGGAGCTGTTTTTT
v_gene: TRBV7-8; d_gene: -; len: 15; abundance: -; j_gene: TRBJ1-1; CDR3aa: CASRRRGGAGTEAFF; CDR3nt: TGTGCCAGCAGACGTCGCGGGGGGGCTGGCACTGAAGCTTTCTTT
v_gene: TRBV18; d_gene: TRBD2; len: 16; abundance: -; j_gene: TRBJ2-7; CDR3aa: CASSPPGLAGDNEQYF; CDR3nt: TGTGCCAGCTCACCGCCGGGACTAGCGGGAGATAACGAGCAGTACTTC
v_gene: TRBV2; d_gene: TRBD2; len: 17; abundance: -; j_gene: TRBJ2-1; CDR3aa: CASSPRRLAGGGNEQFF; CDR3nt: TGTGCCAGCAGTCCAAGGAGACTAGCGGGAGGAGGAAATGAGCAGTTCTTC
v_gene: TRBV5-1; d_gene: TRBD2; len: 17; abundance: once; j_gene: TRBJ2-2; CDR3aa: CASSEGTSGSYTGELFF; CDR3nt: TGCGCCAGCAGCGAAGGGACTAGCGGATCATACACCGGGGAGCTGTTTTTT
v_gene: TRBV7-3; d_gene: -; len: 15; abundance: -; j_gene: TRBJ2-1; CDR3aa: CASSLMESSYNEQFF; CDR3nt: TGTGCCAGCAGCTTAATGGAGAGCTCCTACAATGAGCAGTTCTTC
v_gene: TRBV3-1/TRBV3-2; d_gene: -; len: 14; abundance: -; j_gene: TRBJ1-3; CDR3aa: CASSPVLRGNTIYF; CDR3nt: TGTGCCAGCAGCCCTGTCCTGCGTGGAAACACCATATATTTT
v_gene: TRBV9; d_gene: -; len: 15; abundance: -; j_gene: TRBJ1-3; CDR3aa: CASSVGAGPGNTIYF; CDR3nt: TGTGCCAGCAGCGTAGGTGCAGGGCCTGGAAACACCATATATTTT
v_gene: TRBV7-2; d_gene: TRBD2; len: 15; abundance: -; j_gene: TRBJ2-1; CDR3aa: CASSLTSGVYNEQFF; CDR3nt: TGTGCCAGCAGCTTAACTAGCGGTGTCTACAATGAGCAGTTCTTC
v_gene: TRBV18; d_gene: TRBD2; len: 16; abundance: -; j_gene: TRBJ2-1; CDR3aa: CASSPLAGVNHNEQFF; CDR3nt: TGTGCCAGCTCACCGCTAGCGGGAGTCAACCACAATGAGCAGTTCTTC
v_gene: TRBV5-4; d_gene: TRBD2; len: 17; abundance: -; j_gene: TRBJ2-1; CDR3aa: CASGPRGLAGVLVEQFF; CDR3nt: TGTGCCAGCGGCCCGCGGGGGCTAGCGGGAGTTCTAGTTGAGCAGTTCTTC
v_gene: TRBV28; d_gene: -; len: 14; abundance: once; j_gene: TRBJ1-3; CDR3aa: CASSPGGSGNTIYF; CDR3nt: TGTGCCAGCAGTCCCGGGGGGTCTGGAAACACCATATATTTT
v_gene: TRBV2; d_gene: TRBD1; len: 15; abundance: -; j_gene: TRBJ1-2; CDR3aa: CASRGQGTSLYGYTF; CDR3nt: TGTGCCAGCAGGGGACAGGGAACGAGCCTCTATGGCTACACCTTC
v_gene: TRBV3-1/TRBV3-2; d_gene: -; len: 12; abundance: -; j_gene: TRBJ1-1; CDR3aa: CASSLGSLEAFF; CDR3nt: TGTGCCAGCAGCCTAGGGAGTCTTGAAGCTTTCTTT
v_gene: TRBV5-1; d_gene: TRBD2; len: 18; abundance: once; j_gene: TRBJ2-2; CDR3aa: CASSLELAGGLHTGELFF; CDR3nt: TGCGCCAGCAGCTTGGAGCTAGCGGGAGGGTTACACACCGGGGAGCTGTTTTTT
v_gene: TRBV18; d_gene: TRBD1; len: 14; abundance: -; j_gene: TRBJ1-2; CDR3aa: CASSSLDREGGYTF; CDR3nt: TGTGCCAGCTCATCACTTGACAGGGAAGGCGGCTACACCTTC
v_gene: TRBV12-3/TRBV12-4; d_gene: -; len: 13; abundance: -; j_gene: TRBJ2-5; CDR3aa: CASREDSQETQYF; CDR3nt: TGTGCCAGCCGTGAGGACAGCCAAGAGACCCAGTACTTC
v_gene: TRBV6-5; d_gene: -; len: 16; abundance: -; j_gene: TRBJ2-3; CDR3aa: CASSYFMRGFTDTQYF; CDR3nt: TGTGCCAGCAGTTACTTTATGCGGGGATTCACAGATACGCAGTATTTT
v_gene: TRBV2; d_gene: -; len: 12; abundance: -; j_gene: TRBJ2-6; CDR3aa: CASGRGANVLTF; CDR3nt: TGTGCCAGCGGGCGCGGGGCCAACGTCCTGACTTTC
v_gene: TRBV5-1; d_gene: TRBD2; len: 14; abundance: -; j_gene: TRBJ2-3; CDR3aa: CASSLAASGRSQYF; CDR3nt: TGCGCCAGCAGCTTGGCGGCTAGCGGGAGGTCGCAGTATTTT
v_gene: TRBV29-1; d_gene: -; len: 13; abundance: -; j_gene: TRBJ2-5; CDR3aa: CSAGGVPWGTQYF; CDR3nt: TGCAGCGCCGGAGGGGTCCCTTGGGGGACCCAGTACTTC
v_gene: TRBV6-5; d_gene: -; len: 14; abundance: -; j_gene: TRBJ1-4; CDR3aa: CASRTGPTNEKLFF; CDR3nt: TGTGCCAGCAGAACAGGTCCAACTAATGAAAAACTGTTTTTT
v_gene: TRBV18; d_gene: -; len: 13; abundance: -; j_gene: TRBJ1-2; CDR3aa: CASSPGRNYGYTF; CDR3nt: TGTGCCAGCTCACCCGGGAGAAACTATGGCTACACCTTC
v_gene: TRBV7-9; d_gene: TRBD1; len: 15; abundance: -; j_gene: TRBJ2-1; CDR3aa: CASSLPGQNGDEQFF; CDR3nt: TGTGCCAGCAGTCTACCGGGACAGAATGGCGATGAGCAGTTCTTC
v_gene: TRBV21-1; d_gene: -; len: 16; abundance: -; j_gene: TRBJ2-7; CDR3aa: CASSKKGGQSSYEQYF; CDR3nt: TGTGCCAGCAGCAAAAAAGGGGGACAGAGCTCCTACGAGCAGTACTTC
v_gene: TRBV5-1; d_gene: TRBD1; len: 15; abundance: -; j_gene: TRBJ1-1; CDR3aa: CASSPRTGGSTEAFF; CDR3nt: TGCGCCAGCAGCCCACGGACAGGGGGGAGCACTGAAGCTTTCTTT
v_gene: TRBV11-3; d_gene: -; len: 11; abundance: -; j_gene: TRBJ1-2; CDR3aa: CASSDRRGLAF; CDR3nt: TGTGCCAGCAGCGATAGGCGGGGGCTGGCCTTC
v_gene: TRBV27; d_gene: -; len: 13; abundance: -; j_gene: TRBJ1-2; CDR3aa: CASSPRREYGYTF; CDR3nt: TGTGCCAGCTCACCGCGGAGAGAATATGGCTACACCTTC
v_gene: TRBV3-1/TRBV3-2; d_gene: -; len: 15; abundance: -; j_gene: TRBJ2-7; CDR3aa: CASSQGSGLSYEQYF; CDR3nt: TGTGCCAGCAGCCAAGGTTCCGGGTTATCCTACGAGCAGTACTTC
v_gene: TRBV15; d_gene: -; len: 14; abundance: -; j_gene: TRBJ2-5; CDR3aa: CATSRVPGKETQYF; CDR3nt: TGTGCCACCAGCAGAGTGCCGGGTAAAGAGACCCAGTACTTC
v_gene: TRBV24-1; d_gene: -; len: 14; abundance: -; j_gene: TRBJ2-3; CDR3aa: CATSVAGSTDTQYF; CDR3nt: TGTGCCACCAGTGTGGCGGGGAGCACAGATACGCAGTATTTT
v_gene: TRBV27; d_gene: TRBD1; len: 17; abundance: -; j_gene: TRBJ1-6; CDR3aa: CASSSGTGGASNSPLHF; CDR3nt: TGTGCCAGCAGCTCCGGGACAGGGGGCGCCTCCAATTCACCCCTCCACTTT
v_gene: TRBV30; d_gene: -; len: 15; abundance: -; j_gene: TRBJ1-4; CDR3aa: CAWRPRVFANEKLFF; CDR3nt: TGTGCCTGGAGACCCAGGGTTTTTGCTAATGAAAAACTGTTTTTT
v_gene: TRBV5-5; d_gene: -; len: 14; abundance: -; j_gene: TRBJ1-4; CDR3aa: CASSPTGYNEKLFF; CDR3nt: TGTGCCAGCAGCCCGACAGGATATAATGAAAAACTGTTTTTT
v_gene: TRBV2; d_gene: TRBD1; len: 14; abundance: -; j_gene: TRBJ1-1; CDR3aa: CASRFGQGEAEAFF; CDR3nt: TGTGCCAGCAGATTTGGACAGGGGGAAGCTGAAGCTTTCTTT
v_gene: TRBV12-3/TRBV12-4; d_gene: -; len: 13; abundance: -; j_gene: TRBJ1-5; CDR3aa: CASALEPNQPQHF; CDR3nt: TGTGCCAGCGCCCTAGAACCAAATCAGCCCCAGCATTTT
v_gene: TRBV5-4; d_gene: TRBD1; len: 14; abundance: -; j_gene: TRBJ1-1; CDR3aa: CASTRQGPNTEAFF; CDR3nt: TGTGCCAGCACCCGACAGGGCCCGAACACTGAAGCTTTCTTT
v_gene: TRBV6-1; d_gene: -; len: 14; abundance: many; j_gene: TRBJ1-1; CDR3aa: CASSDLSMNTEAFF; CDR3nt: TGTGCCAGCAGTGATTTGTCCATGAACACTGAAGCTTTCTTT
v_gene: TRBV5-4; d_gene: -; len: 14; abundance: -; j_gene: TRBJ1-2; CDR3aa: CASSLQGPNYGYTF; CDR3nt: TGTGCCAGCAGCTTACAGGGTCCTAACTATGGCTACACCTTC
v_gene: TRBV29-1; d_gene: -; len: 13; abundance: -; j_gene: TRBJ1-4; CDR3aa: CSVGTGKGEKLFF; CDR3nt: TGCAGCGTCGGAACAGGGAAGGGGGAAAAACTGTTTTTT
v_gene: TRBV6-5; d_gene: -; len: 15; abundance: -; j_gene: TRBJ2-5; CDR3aa: CASSYSGGSQETQYF; CDR3nt: TGTGCCAGCAGTTACTCGGGGGGTTCGCAAGAGACCCAGTACTTC
v_gene: TRBV19; d_gene: TRBD1; len: 15; abundance: -; j_gene: TRBJ1-2; CDR3aa: CASRVRDSANYGYTF; CDR3nt: TGTGCCAGTAGAGTGCGGGACAGTGCTAACTATGGCTACACCTTC
v_gene: TRBV3-1/TRBV3-2; d_gene: TRBD1; len: 15; abundance: -; j_gene: TRBJ1-2; CDR3aa: CASSQAAGGLYGYTF; CDR3nt: TGTGCCAGCAGCCAAGCGGCAGGGGGCTTGTATGGCTACACCTTC
v_gene: TRBV11-2; d_gene: -; len: 14; abundance: -; j_gene: TRBJ1-2; CDR3aa: CASSLDRALRGYTF; CDR3nt: TGTGCCAGCAGCTTAGATCGAGCCTTGCGTGGCTACACCTTC
v_gene: TRBV3-1/TRBV3-2; d_gene: TRBD1; len: 13; abundance: -; j_gene: TRBJ1-6; CDR3aa: CASSGTGEFILHF; CDR3nt: TGTGCCAGCAGCGGGACAGGGGAATTTATCCTCCACTTT
v_gene: TRBV9; d_gene: -; len: 14; abundance: -; j_gene: TRBJ1-4; CDR3aa: CASSADGVVGKLFF; CDR3nt: TGTGCCAGCAGCGCCGACGGGGTGGTGGGAAAACTGTTTTTT